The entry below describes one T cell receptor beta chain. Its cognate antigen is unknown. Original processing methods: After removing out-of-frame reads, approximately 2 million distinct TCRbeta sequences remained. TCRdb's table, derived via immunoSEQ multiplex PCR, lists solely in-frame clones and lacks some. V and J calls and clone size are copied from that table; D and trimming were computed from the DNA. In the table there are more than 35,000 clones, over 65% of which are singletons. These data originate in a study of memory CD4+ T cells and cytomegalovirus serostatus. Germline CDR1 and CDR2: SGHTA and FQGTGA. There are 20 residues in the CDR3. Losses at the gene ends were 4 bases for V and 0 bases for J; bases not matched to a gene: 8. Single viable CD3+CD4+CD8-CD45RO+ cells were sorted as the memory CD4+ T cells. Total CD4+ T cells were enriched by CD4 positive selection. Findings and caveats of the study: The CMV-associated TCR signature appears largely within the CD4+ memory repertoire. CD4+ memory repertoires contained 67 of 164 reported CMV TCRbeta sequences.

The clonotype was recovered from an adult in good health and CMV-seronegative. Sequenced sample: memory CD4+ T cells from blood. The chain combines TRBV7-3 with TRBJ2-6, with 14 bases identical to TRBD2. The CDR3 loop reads CASSSRTSGGISSGANVLTF. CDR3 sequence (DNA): TGTGCCAGCAGCTCCCGGACTAGCGGGGGGATAAGCTCTGGGGCCAACGTCCTGACTTTC. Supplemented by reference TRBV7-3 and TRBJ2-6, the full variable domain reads GAGVSQTPSNKVTEKGKYVELRCDPISGHTALYWYRQSLGQGPEFLIYFQGTGAADDSGLPNDRFFAVRPEGSVSTLKIQRTERGDSAVYLCASSSRTSGGISSGANVLTFGAGSRLTVL.